This TCR beta chain was recorded in a study of blood T cell repertoires in COVID-19 (dated by TCRdb to about 2020). Regarding the study in general: Collaborator samples came from the United States, Italy and Spain and covered acute and convalescent phases of COVID-19. The prospective study material was composed of cDNA or gDNA derived from T cells, B-cell-depleted T cells, or PBMCs. Subjects who had been exposed to COVID-19, were actively infected with it, or had recovered from it provided the deeply sampled blood TCRbeta repertoires that made up the dataset. The repertoires were released in a freely available public database intended as a resource for research on the immune response to SARS-CoV-2. Samples were obtained from the ongoing ImmuneRACE study (first 160 participants) and from 1,254 subjects provided by 6 global collaborators. The sample metadata nearly always contained a de-identified subject ID, COVID-19 status, age in years and sex. Where available, HLA class I and class II types were obtained from metadata supplied by the sample provider rather than from assay-based typing. General findings and caveats noted by the study authors: Clinical and demographic metadata were provided uncurated, with the amount varying by source and participant.

On this clone: Its cognate antigen has yet to be identified. No base-level quality is on record; no much larger clone is a single base apart.

CDR1 and CDR2 are drawn from the germline V gene (reference sequence): LNHDA, SQIVND. The CDR3 contains 16 residues, cysteine and phenylalanine counted. Only the CDR3 portion is preserved as DNA: 48 bases, with reading frame beginning at the first base. Germline trimming: 6 bases from V, 5 bases from J; junction bases outside gene matches: 14. TCRbeta CDR3 regions were amplified from genomic DNA by means of the immunoSEQ Assay, a bias-controlled multiplex PCR. The study's own analysis went as follows. The number of nucleated cells in each sample was estimated from the amplification of reference gene primers within the assay. Sequence reads were collapsed and filtered to measure the absolute abundance of every unique TCRbeta CDR3 rearrangement. Productive Simpson clonality was computed per sample as the square root of Simpson's diversity index over productive rearrangements. Not all clones reach the TCRdb copy of this immuneACCESS table, which keeps in-frame sequences only. Checked studies attribute under half of the gap to unresolved V genes and leave the rest unexplained. From that table come the V and J calls and clone size; the DNA was used to work out D and trimming. The sample yields a few hundred thousand clones; roughly 84% were counted once. Approximately 14% of the sample lies in the top ten.

At one collaborating source in Seattle, patients were enrolled during active infection and were followed longitudinally through the course of disease. Whole blood was collected in K2EDTA tubes by collaborating institutions according to the institutions' own protocols. For TCRbeta analysis, collaborators shipped samples as frozen whole blood, isolated PBMCs, or DNA extracted from either of those sample types. The sequence links TRBV19 to TRBJ1-1; 8 junctional bases match TRBD1. The clonotype originates from a person in their 70s with COVID-19, enrolled during active disease. The material sequenced was peripheral blood. At the DNA level, the sequence is TGTGCCAGTAGCCGGGAGGACAGGGAGTGGAATACTGAAGCTTTCTTT. Translated, it reads CASSREDREWNTEAFF.